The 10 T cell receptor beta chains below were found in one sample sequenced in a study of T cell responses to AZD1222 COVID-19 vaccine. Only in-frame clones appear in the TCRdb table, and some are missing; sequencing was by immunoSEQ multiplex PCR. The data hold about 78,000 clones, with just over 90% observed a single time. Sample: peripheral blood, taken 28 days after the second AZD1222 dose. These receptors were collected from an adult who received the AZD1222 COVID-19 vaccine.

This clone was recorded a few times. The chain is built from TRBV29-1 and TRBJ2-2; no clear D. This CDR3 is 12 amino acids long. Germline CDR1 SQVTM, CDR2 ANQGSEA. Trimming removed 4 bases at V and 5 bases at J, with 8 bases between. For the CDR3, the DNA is TGCAGCGTTGGACTTCGTACCGGGGAGCTGTTTTTT. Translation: CSVGLRTGELFF.

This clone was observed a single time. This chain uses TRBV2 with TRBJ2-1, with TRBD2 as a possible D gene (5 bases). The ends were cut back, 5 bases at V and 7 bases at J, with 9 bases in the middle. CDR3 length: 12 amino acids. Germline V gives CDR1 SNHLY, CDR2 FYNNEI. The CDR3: CASSLSGNEQFF. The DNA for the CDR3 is TGTGCCAGCAGTCTCTCGGGAAATGAGCAGTTCTTC.

CDR3 sequence reads: CASRRDGNQPQHF. The DNA of the CDR3 is TGTGCCAGCAGGCGGGACGGCAATCAGCCCCAGCATTTT. The J gene is TRBJ1-5, the V gene TRBV2; D possibly corresponds to TRBD1 (5 bases). The CDR3 is 13 residues long. The V gene's germline CDR1 is SNHLY and CDR2 FYNNEI. Trimming removed 6 bases from V and 2 bases from J, with 8 bases in between.

The CDR3 coding sequence is TGTGCCAGCAGCTTTTCGGTGGCTGGAACTGAAGCTTTCTTT. Amino acid sequence: CASSFSVAGTEAFF. The chain is built from TRBV11-3 and TRBJ1-1; D remains ambiguous. This CDR3 contains 14 residues. Germline loops: CDR1 SGHNT, CDR2 YENEEA. Trimming stripped 3 bases from V and 5 bases from J, with 13 bases between.

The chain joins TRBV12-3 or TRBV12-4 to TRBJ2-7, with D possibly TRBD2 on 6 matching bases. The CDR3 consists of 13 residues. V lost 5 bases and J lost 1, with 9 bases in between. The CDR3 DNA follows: TGTGCCAGCAGTGAGGGACTTTCCTACGAGCAGTACTTC. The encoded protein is CASSEGLSYEQYF.

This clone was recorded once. CDR3 in DNA: TGTGCCAGCAGCTTAGAGCGGGGGATCACAGATACGCAGTATTTT. Residues: CASSLERGITDTQYF. The chain couples TRBV7-2 to TRBJ2-3, with 8 bases lining up with TRBD2. CDR3 size: 15 residues. The germline V gene encodes CDR1 SGHTA and CDR2 FQGNSA. The V gene end was trimmed by 1 base and the J gene end by 2 bases; junction bases not matched to a gene: 2. Full variable domain (missing parts from reference TRBV7-2 and TRBJ2-3): GAGVSQSPSNKVTEKGKDVELRCDPISGHTALYWYRQSLGQGLEFLIYFQGNSAPDKSGLPSDRFSAERTGGSVSTLTIQRTQQEDSAVYLCASSLERGITDTQYFGPGTRLTVL.

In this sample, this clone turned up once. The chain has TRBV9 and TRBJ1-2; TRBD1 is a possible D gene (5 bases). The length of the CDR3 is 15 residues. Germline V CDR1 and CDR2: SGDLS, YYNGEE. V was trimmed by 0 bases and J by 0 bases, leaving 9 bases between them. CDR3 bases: TGTGCCAGCAGCGTAGAGGGGATAGCTAACTATGGCTACACCTTC. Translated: CASSVEGIANYGYTF.

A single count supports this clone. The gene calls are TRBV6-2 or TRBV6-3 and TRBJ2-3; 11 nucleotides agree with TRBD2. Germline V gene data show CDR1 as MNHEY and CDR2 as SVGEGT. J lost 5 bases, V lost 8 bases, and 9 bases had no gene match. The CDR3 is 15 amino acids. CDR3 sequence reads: CASRLPGLAEDTQYF. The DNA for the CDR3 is TGTGCCAGCCGCCTCCCGGGACTAGCGGAAGATACGCAGTATTTT.

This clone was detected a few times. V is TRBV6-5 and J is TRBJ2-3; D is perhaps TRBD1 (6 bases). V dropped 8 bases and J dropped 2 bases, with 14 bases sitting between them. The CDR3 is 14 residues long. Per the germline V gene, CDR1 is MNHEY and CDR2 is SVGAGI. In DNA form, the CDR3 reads TGTGCCAGCGGATGGACAGCTCTCACAGATACGCAGTATTTT. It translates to CASGWTALTDTQYF.

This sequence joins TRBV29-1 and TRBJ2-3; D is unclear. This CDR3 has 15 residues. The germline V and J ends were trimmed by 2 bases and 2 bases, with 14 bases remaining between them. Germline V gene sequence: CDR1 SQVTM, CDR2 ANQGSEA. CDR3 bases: TGCAGCGTTGAAATGGTCAGCCCCAACACAGATACGCAGTATTTT. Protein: CSVEMVSPNTDTQYF.